The present T cell receptor (beta chain) was sequenced within a study of blood T cells in healthy people across ages. The wider study: Template switching picked up about one barcoded beta molecule for each two T cells. Regarding the study as a whole: The study could not conclusively compare naive and antigen-experienced cells, given its unsorted PBMCs.

The second PCR ran roughly 7 to 11 cycles with a sample-barcoded 5' primer and J-beta primers. A single record per CDR3 protein comes from TCRdb applying MiXCR to the 5' RACE reads. The sample shows 780,000 or so distinct CDR3 sequences, just under 25% of them seen only once. Trimming removed 3 bases at V and 8 bases at J, with 10 bases between. The CDR3 spans 11 residues. Looked up from germline, CDR1 is SQVTM and CDR2 is ANQGSEA. To note about this clonotype: Its antigen is undetermined.

This sample also appeared in a second study, on T cells of mothers and their children. That study adds: Thymic selection molds TCR recombination products alike in related and unrelated pairs. With unrelated pairs as the comparison, related mother-child pairs had a slightly higher overlap that was not significant.

The chain recombines TRBV29-1 with TRBJ1-2; D is perhaps TRBD1 (5 bases). The specimen sequenced was blood. This TCR came from a boy younger than 18 in good health. The CDR3 sequence: CSVDRDVGYTF. CDR3 in DNA: TGCAGCGTTGACAGGGATGTCGGCTACACCTTC.